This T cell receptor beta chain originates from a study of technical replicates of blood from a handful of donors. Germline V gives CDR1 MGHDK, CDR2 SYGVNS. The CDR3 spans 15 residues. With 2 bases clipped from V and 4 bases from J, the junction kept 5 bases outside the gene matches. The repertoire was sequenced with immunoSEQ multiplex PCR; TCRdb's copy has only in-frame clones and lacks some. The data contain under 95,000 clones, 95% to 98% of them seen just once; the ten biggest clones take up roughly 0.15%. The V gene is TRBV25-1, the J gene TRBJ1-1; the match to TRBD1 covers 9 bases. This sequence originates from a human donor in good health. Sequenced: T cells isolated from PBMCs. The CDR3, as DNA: TGTGCCAGCAGTGAAATCGGGACAGGGCCCACTGAAGCTTTCTTT. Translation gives CASSEIGTGPTEAFF.